This entry describes one T cell receptor beta chain. This clone's antigen is unknown. Base qualities are not recorded, but no much larger clone differs from it by a single base. Reading from cysteine to phenylalanine, the CDR3 counts 14 amino acids. Only CDR3 DNA remains: 42 bases, in frame from the first base. The junction shows trimming of 7 bases on V and 6 bases on J, and the gene matches do not reach 7 bases of it. CDR1 and CDR2 are drawn from the germline V gene (reference sequence): MNHEY, SMNVEV. These data are taken from a study of T cell changes during pregnancy in multiple sclerosis (dated by TCRdb to about 2019). For context, the study as a whole: In women with multiple sclerosis, the researchers looked at how the T cell repertoire shifted as pregnancy progressed.

Libraries were prepared through the immunoSEQ multiplex PCR assay. Drawn from immuneACCESS, this table holds only the in-frame rearrangements with V and J called that TCRdb kept. Clones are partly lost; checked studies trace under half to an unresolved V gene and leave the rest unexplained. The sample contains under 70,000 clones, 90% to 95% of them found a single time. The leading ten clones occupy about 2% of the sample. This specimen was peripheral blood, taken in the third trimester of pregnancy. The sequence was obtained from a female donor in good health, enrolled as a control in a pregnancy study. The chain is assembled from TRBV27 and TRBJ2-3; the junction holds 10 bases that match TRBD1. The CDR3 sequence is CASNRGQGMDTQYF. The nucleotide sequence reads TGTGCCAGCAACCGGGGACAGGGGATGGATACGCAGTATTTT.